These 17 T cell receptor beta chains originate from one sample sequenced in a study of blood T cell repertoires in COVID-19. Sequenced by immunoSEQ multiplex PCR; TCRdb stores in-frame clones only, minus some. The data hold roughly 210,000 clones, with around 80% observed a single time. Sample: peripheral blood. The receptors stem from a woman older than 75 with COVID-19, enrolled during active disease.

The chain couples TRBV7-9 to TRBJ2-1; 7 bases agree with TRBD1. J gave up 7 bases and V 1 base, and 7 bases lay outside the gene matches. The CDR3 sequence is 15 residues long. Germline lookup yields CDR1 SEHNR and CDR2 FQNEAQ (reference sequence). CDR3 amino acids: CASSLGDRVRNEQFF. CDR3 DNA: TGTGCCAGCAGCTTAGGTGACAGGGTGAGGAATGAGCAGTTCTTC.

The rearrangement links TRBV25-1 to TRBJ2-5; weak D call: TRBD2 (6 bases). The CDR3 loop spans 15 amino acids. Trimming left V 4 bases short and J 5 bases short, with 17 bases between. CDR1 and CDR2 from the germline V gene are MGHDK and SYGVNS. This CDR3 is CASSAGLPSGETQYF. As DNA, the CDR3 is TGTGCCAGCAGTGCGGGACTCCCCAGTGGGGAGACCCAGTACTTC.

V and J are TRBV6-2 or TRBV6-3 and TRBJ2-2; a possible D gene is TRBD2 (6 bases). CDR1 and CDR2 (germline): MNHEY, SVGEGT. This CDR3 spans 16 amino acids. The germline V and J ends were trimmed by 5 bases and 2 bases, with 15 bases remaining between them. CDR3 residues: CASSQYSGGNTGELFF. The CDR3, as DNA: TGTGCCAGCAGTCAGTACTCCGGGGGTAACACCGGGGAGCTGTTTTTT.

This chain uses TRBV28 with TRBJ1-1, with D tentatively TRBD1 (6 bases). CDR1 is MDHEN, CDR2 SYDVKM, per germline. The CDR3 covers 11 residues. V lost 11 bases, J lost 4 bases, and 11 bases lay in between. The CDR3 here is CAGGGVTEAFF. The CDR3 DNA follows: TGTGCCGGAGGGGGGGTCACTGAAGCTTTCTTT.

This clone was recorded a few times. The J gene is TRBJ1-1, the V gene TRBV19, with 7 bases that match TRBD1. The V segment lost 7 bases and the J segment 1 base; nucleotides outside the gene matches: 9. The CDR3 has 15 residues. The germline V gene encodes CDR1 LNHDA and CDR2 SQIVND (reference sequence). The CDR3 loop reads CASKERGRRNTEAFF. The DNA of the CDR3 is TGTGCCAGTAAGGAGAGGGGGCGAAGGAACACTGAAGCTTTCTTT. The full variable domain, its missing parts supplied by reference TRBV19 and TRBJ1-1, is DGGITQSPKYLFRKEGQNVTLSCEQNLNHDAMYWYRQDPGQGLRLIYYSQIVNDFQKGDIAEGYSVSREKKESFPLTVTSAQKNPTAFYLCASKERGRRNTEAFFGQGTRLTVV.

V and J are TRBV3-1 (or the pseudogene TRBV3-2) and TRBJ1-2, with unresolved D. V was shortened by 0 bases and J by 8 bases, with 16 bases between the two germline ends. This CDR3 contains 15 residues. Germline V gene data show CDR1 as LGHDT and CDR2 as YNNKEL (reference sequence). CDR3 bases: TGTGCCAGCAGCCAAGATTGGGGAGCGGCTTTGGGCTACACCTTC. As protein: CASSQDWGAALGYTF.

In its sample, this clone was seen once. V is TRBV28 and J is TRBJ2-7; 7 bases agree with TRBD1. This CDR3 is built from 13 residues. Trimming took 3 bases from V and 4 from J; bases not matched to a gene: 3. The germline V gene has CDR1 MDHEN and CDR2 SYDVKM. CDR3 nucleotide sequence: TGTGCCAGCAGTTTGGGGACAGAGTACGAGCAGTACTTC. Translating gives CASSLGTEYEQYF.

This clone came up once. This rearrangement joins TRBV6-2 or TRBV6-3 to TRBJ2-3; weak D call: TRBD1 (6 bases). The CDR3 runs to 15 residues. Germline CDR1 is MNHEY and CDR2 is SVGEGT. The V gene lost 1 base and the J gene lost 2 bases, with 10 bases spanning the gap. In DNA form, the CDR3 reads TGTGCCAGCAGTTACTTGGACAGCTACACAGATACGCAGTATTTT. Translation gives CASSYLDSYTDTQYF.

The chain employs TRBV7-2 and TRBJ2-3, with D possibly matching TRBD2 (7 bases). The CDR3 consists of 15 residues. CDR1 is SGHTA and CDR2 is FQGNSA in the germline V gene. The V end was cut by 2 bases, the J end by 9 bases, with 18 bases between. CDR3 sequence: CASSLNGGPSGTQYF. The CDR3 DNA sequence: TGTGCCAGCAGCTTAAACGGGGGGCCCTCGGGCACGCAGTATTTT.

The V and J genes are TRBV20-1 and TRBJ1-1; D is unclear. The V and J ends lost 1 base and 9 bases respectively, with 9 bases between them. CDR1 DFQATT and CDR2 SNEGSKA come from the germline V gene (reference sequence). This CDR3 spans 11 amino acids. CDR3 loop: CSARVSVKAFF. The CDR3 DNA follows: TGCAGTGCTAGAGTTTCAGTTAAAGCTTTCTTT.

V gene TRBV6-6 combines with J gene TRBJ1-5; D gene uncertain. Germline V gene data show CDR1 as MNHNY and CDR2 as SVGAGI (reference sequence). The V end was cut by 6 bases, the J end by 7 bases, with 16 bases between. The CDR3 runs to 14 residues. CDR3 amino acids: CASSNIEGAQPQHF. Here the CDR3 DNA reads TGTGCCAGCAGCAATATTGAGGGAGCCCAGCCCCAGCATTTT.

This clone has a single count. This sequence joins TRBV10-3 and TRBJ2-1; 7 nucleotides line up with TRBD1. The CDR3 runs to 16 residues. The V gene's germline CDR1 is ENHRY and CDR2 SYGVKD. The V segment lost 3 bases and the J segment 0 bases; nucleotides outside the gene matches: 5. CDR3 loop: CAISDPGTDSYNEQFF. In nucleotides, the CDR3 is TGTGCCATCAGTGACCCCGGGACAGACTCCTACAATGAGCAGTTCTTC.

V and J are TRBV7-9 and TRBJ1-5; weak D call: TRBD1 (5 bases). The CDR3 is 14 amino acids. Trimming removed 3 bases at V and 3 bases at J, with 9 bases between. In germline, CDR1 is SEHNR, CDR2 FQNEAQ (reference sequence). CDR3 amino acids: CASSLTEDNQPQHF. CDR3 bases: TGTGCCAGCAGCTTGACAGAGGACAATCAGCCCCAGCATTTT.

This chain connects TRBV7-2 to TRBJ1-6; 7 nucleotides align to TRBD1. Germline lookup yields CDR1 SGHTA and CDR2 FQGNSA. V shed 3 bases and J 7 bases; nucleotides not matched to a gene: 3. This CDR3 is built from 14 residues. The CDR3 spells CASSLRGQNSPLHF. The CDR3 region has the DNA TGTGCCAGCAGCTTGCGGGGACAGAATTCACCCCTCCACTTT.

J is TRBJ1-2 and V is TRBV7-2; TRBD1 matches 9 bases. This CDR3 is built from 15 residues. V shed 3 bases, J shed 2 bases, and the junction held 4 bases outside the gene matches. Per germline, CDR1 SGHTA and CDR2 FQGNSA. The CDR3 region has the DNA TGTGCCAGCAGCTTTGGCGGACAGGGGAACTATGGCTACACCTTC. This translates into CASSFGGQGNYGYTF.

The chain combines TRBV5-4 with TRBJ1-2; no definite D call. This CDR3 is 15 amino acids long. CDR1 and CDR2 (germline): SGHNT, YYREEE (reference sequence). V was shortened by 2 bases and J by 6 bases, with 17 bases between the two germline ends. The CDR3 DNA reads TGTGCCAGCAGCTTCGGAGGGTCTTCATTGAATGGCTACACCTTC. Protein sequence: CASSFGGSSLNGYTF.

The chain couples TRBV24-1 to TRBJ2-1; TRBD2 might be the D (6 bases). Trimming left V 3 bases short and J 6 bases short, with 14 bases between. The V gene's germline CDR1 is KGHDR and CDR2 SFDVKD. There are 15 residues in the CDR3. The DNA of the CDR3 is TGTGCCACCAGTGATACCCGGAGGGGAGGCAATGAGCAGTTCTTC. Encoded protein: CATSDTRRGGNEQFF.